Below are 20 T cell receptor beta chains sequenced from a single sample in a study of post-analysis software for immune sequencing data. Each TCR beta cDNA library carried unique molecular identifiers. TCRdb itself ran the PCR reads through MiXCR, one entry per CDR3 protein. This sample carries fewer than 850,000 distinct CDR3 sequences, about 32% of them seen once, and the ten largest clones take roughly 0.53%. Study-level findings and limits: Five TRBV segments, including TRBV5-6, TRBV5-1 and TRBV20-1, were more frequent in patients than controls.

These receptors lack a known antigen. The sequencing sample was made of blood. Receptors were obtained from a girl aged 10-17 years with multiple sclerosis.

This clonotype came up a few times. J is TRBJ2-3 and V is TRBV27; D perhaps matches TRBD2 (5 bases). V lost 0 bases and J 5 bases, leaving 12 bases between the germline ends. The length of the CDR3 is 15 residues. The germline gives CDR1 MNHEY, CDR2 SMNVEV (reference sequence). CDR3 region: CASSLSSGSRDTQYF. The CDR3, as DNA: TGTGCCAGCAGTTTATCGTCGGGGTCGAGAGATACGCAGTATTTT.

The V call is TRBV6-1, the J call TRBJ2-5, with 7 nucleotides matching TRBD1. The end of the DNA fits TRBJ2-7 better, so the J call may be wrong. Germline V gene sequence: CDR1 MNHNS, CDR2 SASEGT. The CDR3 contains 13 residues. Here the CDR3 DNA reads TGTGCCAGCAGTGTGGGACAGACCTACGAGCAGTACTTC. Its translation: CASSVGQTYEQYF.

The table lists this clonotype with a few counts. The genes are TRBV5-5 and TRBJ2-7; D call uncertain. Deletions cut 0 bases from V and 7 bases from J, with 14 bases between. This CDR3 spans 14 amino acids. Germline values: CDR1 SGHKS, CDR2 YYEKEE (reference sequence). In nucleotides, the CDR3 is TGTGCCAGCAGCTTGGACGGTCCCTCGGTGGAGCAGTACTTC. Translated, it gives CASSLDGPSVEQYF.

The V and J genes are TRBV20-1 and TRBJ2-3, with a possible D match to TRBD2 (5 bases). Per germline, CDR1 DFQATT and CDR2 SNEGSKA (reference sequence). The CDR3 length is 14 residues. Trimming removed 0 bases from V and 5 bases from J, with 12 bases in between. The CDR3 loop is CSAREASLVDTQYF. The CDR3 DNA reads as TGCAGTGCTAGAGAGGCTAGCCTTGTAGATACGCAGTATTTT.

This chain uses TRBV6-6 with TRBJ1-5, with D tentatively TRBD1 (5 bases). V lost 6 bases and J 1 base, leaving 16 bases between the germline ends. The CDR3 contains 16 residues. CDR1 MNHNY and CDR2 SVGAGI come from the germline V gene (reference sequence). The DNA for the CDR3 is TGTGCCAGCAGGTTAGGGGTAACGGGGAGCAATCAGCCCCAGCATTTT. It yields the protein CASRLGVTGSNQPQHF.

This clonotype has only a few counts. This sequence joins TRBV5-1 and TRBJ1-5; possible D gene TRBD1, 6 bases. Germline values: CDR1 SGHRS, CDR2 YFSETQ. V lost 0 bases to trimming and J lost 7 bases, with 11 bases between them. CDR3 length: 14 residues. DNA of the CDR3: TGCGCCAGCAGCTTGGGACAGGCTGGGCAGCCCCAGCATTTT. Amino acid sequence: CASSLGQAGQPQHF. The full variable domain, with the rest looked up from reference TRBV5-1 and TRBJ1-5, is KAGVTQTPRYLIKTRGQQVTLSCSPISGHRSVSWYQQTPGQGLQFLFEYFSETQRNKGNFPGRFSGRQFSNSRSEMNVSTLELGDSALYLCASSLGQAGQPQHFGDGTRLSIL.

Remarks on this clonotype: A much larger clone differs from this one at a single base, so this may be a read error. The CDR3 protein is CTSSLGQGASGYTF. The CDR3 coding sequence is TGTACCAGCAGCCTCGGACAGGGGGCTTCTGGCTACACCTTC. The chain recombines TRBV7-2 with TRBJ1-2; 11 bases are a match to TRBD1. Unmatched junction bases numbered 6, after V lost 5 bases and J lost 7 bases. CDR1 is SGHTA, CDR2 FQGNSA, per germline. The CDR3 sequence is 14 residues long.

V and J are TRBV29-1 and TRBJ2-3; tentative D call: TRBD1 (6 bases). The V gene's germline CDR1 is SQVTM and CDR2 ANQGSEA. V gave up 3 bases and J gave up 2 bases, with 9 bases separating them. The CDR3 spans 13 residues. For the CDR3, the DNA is TGCAGCGTTGACAGGGGTTTCACAGATACGCAGTATTTT. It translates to CSVDRGFTDTQYF.

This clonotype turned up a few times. The CDR3 is CASRNPGHPLDEKLFF. CDR3 nucleotide sequence: TGTGCCAGCCGAAACCCGGGCCACCCCCTGGATGAAAAACTGTTTTTT. V is TRBV28 and J is TRBJ1-4; no firm D call. The CDR3 totals 16 residues. Trimming removed 8 bases from V and 6 bases from J, with 22 bases in between. The germline CDR1 and CDR2 sequences are MDHEN and SYDVKM.

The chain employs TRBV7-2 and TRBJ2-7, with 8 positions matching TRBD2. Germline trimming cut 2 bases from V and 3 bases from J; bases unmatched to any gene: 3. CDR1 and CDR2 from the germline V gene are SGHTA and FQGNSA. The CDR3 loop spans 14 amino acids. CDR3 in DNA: TGTGCCAGCAGCTTACAAGCGGGAGTCTACGAGCAGTACTTC. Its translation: CASSLQAGVYEQYF.

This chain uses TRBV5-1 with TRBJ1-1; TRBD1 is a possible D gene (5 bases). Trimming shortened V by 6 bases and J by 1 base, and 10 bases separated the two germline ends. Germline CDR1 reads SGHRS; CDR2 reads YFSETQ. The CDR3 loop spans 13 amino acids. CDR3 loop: CASKGRENTEAFF. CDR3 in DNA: TGCGCCAGCAAGGGACGGGAGAACACTGAAGCTTTCTTT.

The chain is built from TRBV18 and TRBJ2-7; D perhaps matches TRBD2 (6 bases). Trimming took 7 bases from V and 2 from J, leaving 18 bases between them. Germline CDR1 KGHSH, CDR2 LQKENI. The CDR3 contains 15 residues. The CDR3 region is CASFLSGRGPYEQYF. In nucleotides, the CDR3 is TGTGCCAGCTTCCTCTCCGGGCGGGGACCCTACGAGCAGTACTTC. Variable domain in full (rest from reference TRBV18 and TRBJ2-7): NAGVMQNPRHLVRRRGQEARLRCSPMKGHSHVYWYRQLPEEGLKFMVYLQKENIIDESGMPKERFSAEFPKEGPSILRIQQVVRGDSAAYFCASFLSGRGPYEQYFGPGTRLTVT.

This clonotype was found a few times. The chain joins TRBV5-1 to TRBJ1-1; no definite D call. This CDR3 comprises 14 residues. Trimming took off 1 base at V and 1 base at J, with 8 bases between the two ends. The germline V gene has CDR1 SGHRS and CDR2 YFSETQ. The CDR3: CASSLSSSNTEAFF. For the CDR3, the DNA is TGCGCCAGCAGCTTGAGCTCCTCGAACACTGAAGCTTTCTTT.

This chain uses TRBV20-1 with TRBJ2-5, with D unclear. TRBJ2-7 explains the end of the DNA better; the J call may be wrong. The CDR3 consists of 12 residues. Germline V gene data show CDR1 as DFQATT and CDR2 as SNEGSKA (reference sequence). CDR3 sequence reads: CSASMGFYEQYF. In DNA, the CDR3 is TGCAGTGCTAGTATGGGATTCTACGAGCAGTACTTC.

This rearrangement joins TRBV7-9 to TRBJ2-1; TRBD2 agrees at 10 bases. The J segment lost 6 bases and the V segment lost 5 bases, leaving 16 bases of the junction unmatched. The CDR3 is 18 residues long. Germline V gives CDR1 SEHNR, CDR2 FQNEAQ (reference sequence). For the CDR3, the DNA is TGTGCCAGCAGCCAACCGACTAGCGGGCTGGGGGAAGGCAATGAGCAGTTCTTC. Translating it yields CASSQPTSGLGEGNEQFF. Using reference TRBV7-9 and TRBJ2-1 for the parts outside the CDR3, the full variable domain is DTGVSQNPRHKITKRGQNVTFRCDPISEHNRLYWYRQTLGQGPEFLTYFQNEAQLEKSRLLSDRFSAERPKGSFSTLEIQRTEQGDSAMYLCASSQPTSGLGEGNEQFFGPGTRLTVL.

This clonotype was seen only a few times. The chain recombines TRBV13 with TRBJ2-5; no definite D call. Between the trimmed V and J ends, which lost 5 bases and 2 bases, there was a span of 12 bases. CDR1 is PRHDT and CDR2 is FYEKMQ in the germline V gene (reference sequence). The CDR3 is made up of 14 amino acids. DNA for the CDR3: TGTGCCAGCAGCCTGCGGACCTTACAAGAGACCCAGTACTTC. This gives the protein CASSLRTLQETQYF.

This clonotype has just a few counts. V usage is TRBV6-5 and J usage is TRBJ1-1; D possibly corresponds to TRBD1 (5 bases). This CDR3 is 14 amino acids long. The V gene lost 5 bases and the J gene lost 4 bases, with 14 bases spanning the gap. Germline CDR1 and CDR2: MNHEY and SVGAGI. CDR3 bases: TGTGCCAGCAGTCCCCGCAGGGCGGGCACTGAAGCTTTCTTT. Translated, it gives CASSPRRAGTEAFF.

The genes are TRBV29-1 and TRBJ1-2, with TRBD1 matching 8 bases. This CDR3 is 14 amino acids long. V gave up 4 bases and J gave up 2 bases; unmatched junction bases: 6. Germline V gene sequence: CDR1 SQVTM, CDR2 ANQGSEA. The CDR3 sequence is CSVGGGQDNYGYTF. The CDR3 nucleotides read TGCAGCGTTGGGGGGGGACAGGACAACTATGGCTACACCTTC.

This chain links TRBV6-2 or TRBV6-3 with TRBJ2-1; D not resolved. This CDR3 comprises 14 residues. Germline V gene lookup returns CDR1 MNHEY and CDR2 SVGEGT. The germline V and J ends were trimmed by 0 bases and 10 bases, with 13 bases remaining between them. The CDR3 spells CASSYSIGRAEQFF. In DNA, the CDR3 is TGTGCCAGCAGTTACTCGATAGGACGAGCGGAGCAGTTCTTC.

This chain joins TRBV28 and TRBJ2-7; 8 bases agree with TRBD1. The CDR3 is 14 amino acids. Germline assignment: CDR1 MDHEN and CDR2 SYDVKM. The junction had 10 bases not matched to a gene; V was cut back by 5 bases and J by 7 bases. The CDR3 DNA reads TGTGCCAGCAGTCTACGGACAGGGAGCAGGGAGCAGTACTTC. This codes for CASSLRTGSREQYF. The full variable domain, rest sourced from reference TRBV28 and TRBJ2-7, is DVKVTQSSRYLVKRTGEKVFLECVQDMDHENMFWYRQDPGLGLRLIYFSYDVKMKEKGDIPEGYSVSREKKERFSLILESASTNQTSMYLCASSLRTGSREQYFGPGTRLTVT.